This is a list of T cell receptor beta chains from one sample in a study of T cell responses to AZD1222 COVID-19 vaccine. Sequenced by immunoSEQ multiplex PCR; TCRdb stores in-frame clones only, minus some. The sample consists of approximately 110,000 clones, 88% of them appearing once. This sample comprised peripheral blood, obtained on day 0 of AZD1222 vaccination. The source of these receptors is an adult in good health. Both conserved end residues are part of each CDR3. D genes are given only for firm matches. Expanded clones get a size class; other rows say once, few or many, or leave the size out.

v_gene: TRBV19; d_gene: TRBD1; j_gene: TRBJ1-5; abundance: .; CDR3aa: CASSTTGANQPQHF; CDR3nt: TGTGCCAGTAGTACAACAGGGGCTAATCAGCCCCAGCATTTT
v_gene: TRBV27; d_gene: TRBD2; j_gene: TRBJ2-5; abundance: .; CDR3aa: CASTGERSGAVRRETQYF; CDR3nt: TGTGCCAGCACCGGGGAGCGGAGCGGGGCGGTTAGGAGGGAGACCCAGTACTTC
v_gene: TRBV5-6; d_gene: .; j_gene: TRBJ2-1; abundance: once; CDR3aa: CASSLLVPDLQFF; CDR3nt: TGTGCCAGCAGCTTGTTGGTCCCGGATCTGCAGTTCTTC
v_gene: TRBV5-4; d_gene: .; j_gene: TRBJ1-1; abundance: .; CDR3aa: CASSPGPNTEAFF; CDR3nt: TGTGCCAGCAGCCCGGGGCCAAACACTGAAGCTTTCTTT
v_gene: TRBV28; d_gene: TRBD1; j_gene: TRBJ1-2; abundance: .; CDR3aa: CASGSGRDRGLVSYGYTF; CDR3nt: TGTGCCAGCGGCAGCGGGAGGGACAGGGGGCTCGTAAGCTATGGCTACACCTTC
v_gene: TRBV9; d_gene: TRBD1; j_gene: TRBJ1-2; abundance: .; CDR3aa: CASSVEGQGYYGYTF; CDR3nt: TGTGCCAGCAGCGTGGAGGGACAGGGCTACTATGGCTACACCTTC
v_gene: TRBV6-5; d_gene: .; j_gene: TRBJ2-1; abundance: .; CDR3aa: CASSYAAVSYNEQFF; CDR3nt: TGTGCCAGCAGTTACGCGGCAGTCTCCTACAATGAGCAGTTCTTC
v_gene: TRBV12-5; d_gene: .; j_gene: TRBJ1-6; abundance: .; CDR3aa: CASGYGESRSPLHF; CDR3nt: TGTGCTAGTGGTTATGGGGAATCGCGCTCACCCCTCCACTTT
v_gene: TRBV4-2; d_gene: TRBD2; j_gene: TRBJ2-7; abundance: .; CDR3aa: CASSQLGLAGGTSYEQYF; CDR3nt: TGTGCCAGCAGCCAACTGGGACTAGCGGGAGGCACCTCCTACGAGCAGTACTTC
v_gene: TRBV18; d_gene: .; j_gene: TRBJ2-5; abundance: once; CDR3aa: CASSPPAQGGETQYF; CDR3nt: TGTGCCAGCTCACCACCGGCCCAGGGGGGAGAGACCCAGTACTTC
v_gene: TRBV14; d_gene: TRBD1; j_gene: TRBJ1-3; abundance: few; CDR3aa: CASSPASGQGGRVVYF; CDR3nt: TGTGCCAGCAGCCCAGCTTCGGGACAGGGAGGAAGAGTCGTGTATTTT
v_gene: TRBV27; d_gene: TRBD1; j_gene: TRBJ1-2; abundance: .; CDR3aa: CASSFGQGAGGYTF; CDR3nt: TGTGCCAGCAGTTTCGGGCAGGGGGCGGGGGGCTACACCTTC
v_gene: TRBV11-1; d_gene: .; j_gene: TRBJ1-4; abundance: once; CDR3aa: CASSLVIENEKLFF; CDR3nt: TGTGCCAGCAGCTTAGTAATAGAGAATGAAAAACTGTTTTTT